This TCR beta chain stems from a study of CD8+ T cells in alopecia areata. Study-wide context: A 6-month off-drug phase came after tofacitinib, which had lasted 6 to 18 months. Regarding the study as a whole: Among the cells sequenced in scalp samples are also the resident alphabeta T cells of normal skin. The study found TCR sharing across patients less clear than in mice, possibly for HLA reasons.

Cell sorting was applied to PBMCs, and CD4+ and CD8+ T cells were collected. TCR sequencing used cDNA made by reverse transcription of extracted RNA. TCRdb's table, derived via immunoSEQ multiplex PCR, lists solely in-frame clones and lacks some. In the table there are about 140,000 clones, approximately 51% of which are singletons. As for this clone: What it recognizes is unknown.

This clonotype was obtained from a human donor with alopecia areata. This specimen was CD4+ T cells sorted from blood, taken at week 0.

CDR3: CASSLQGAENQPQHF. The CDR3 DNA reads as TGCGCCAGCAGCTTGCAGGGGGCTGAAAATCAGCCCCAGCATTTT. The chain links TRBV5-1 to TRBJ1-5; 8 bases match TRBD1. From germline, CDR1 is SGHRS and CDR2 YFSETQ. Trimming took 1 base from V and 4 from J; bases not matched to a gene: 4. The CDR3 totals 15 residues.